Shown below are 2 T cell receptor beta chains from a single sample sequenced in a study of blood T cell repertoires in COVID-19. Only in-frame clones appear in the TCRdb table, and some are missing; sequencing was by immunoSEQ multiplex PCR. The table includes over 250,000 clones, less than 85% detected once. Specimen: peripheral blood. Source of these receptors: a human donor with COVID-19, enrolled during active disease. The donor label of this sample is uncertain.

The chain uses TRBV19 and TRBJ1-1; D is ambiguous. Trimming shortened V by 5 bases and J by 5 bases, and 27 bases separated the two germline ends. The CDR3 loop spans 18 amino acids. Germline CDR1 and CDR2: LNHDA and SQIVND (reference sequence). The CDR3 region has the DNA TGTGCCAGTAGTTCAACCCCCCCCCTAGCGGCAGGATATACTGAAGCTTTCTTT. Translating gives CASSSTPPLAAGYTEAFF.

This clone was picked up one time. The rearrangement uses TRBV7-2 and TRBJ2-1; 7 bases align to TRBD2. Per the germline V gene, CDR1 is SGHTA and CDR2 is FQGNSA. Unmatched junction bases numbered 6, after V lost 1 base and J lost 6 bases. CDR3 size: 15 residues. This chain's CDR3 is CASSLVGGWGNEQFF. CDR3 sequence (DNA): TGTGCCAGCAGCTTAGTCGGGGGGTGGGGCAATGAGCAGTTCTTC.